A single T cell receptor beta chain is shown here with its context. Antigen: not known. The sample comes from a study of T cells in Graves' hyperthyroidism and ophthalmopathy. CDR1 is KGHDR, CDR2 SFDVKD, per germline. Trimming left V 3 bases short and J 0 bases short, with 11 bases between. This CDR3 is 16 amino acids long. Study findings and constraints: Within blood appeared most thyroid clonotypes that had expanded above 0.001.

Amplification of TCR beta CDR3 regions was performed using RNA transcripts as template. HTBI primers were the set used in a first-round RT-PCR of the TCR CDR3. TCRdb reanalysed the multiplex PCR reads using MiXCR and keeps one entry per CDR3 protein. The repertoire holds hundreds of thousands of distinct CDR3 sequences, 14% seen once, with around 14% in the top ten. Sequenced material: blood. The V and J genes are TRBV24-1 and TRBJ2-1, with D possibly being TRBD2 (6 bases). The TCR comes from a woman aged 40 to 50 with Graves' hyperthyroidism. CDR3 nucleotide sequence: TGTGCCACCAGTGATACCGCGGGGAGCTCCTACAATGAGCAGTTCTTC. Protein product: CATSDTAGSSYNEQFF.